A single sample is the source of the 2 T cell receptor beta chains below, sequenced in a study of breast tumors, draining lymph nodes, adjacent tissues. TCRdb redid the calling of the multiplex PCR reads with MiXCR, one entry per CDR3 protein. This sample has tens of thousands of distinct CDR3 sequences; over 55% occur once, and the top ten carry 15% to 20%. Input material: breast tumor tissue. The receptors were gathered from a female donor with breast cancer. Some clones in this sample may be carry-over from other donors' samples.

The V call is TRBV3-1, the J call TRBJ2-3; D may be TRBD2 (5 bases). Trimming pared 7 bases from V and 3 bases from J, leaving 14 bases between. Germline V gene lookup returns CDR1 LGHDT and CDR2 YNNKEL (reference sequence). The CDR3 has 14 residues. CDR3 region: CASTHRGRTDTQYF. The CDR3 DNA sequence: TGTGCCAGCACCCACCGGGGTAGGACAGATACGCAGTATTTT.

This chain uses TRBV4-1 with TRBJ2-3; 10 nucleotides agree with TRBD2. The CDR3 runs 17 residues. CDR1 is MGHRA and CDR2 is YSYEKL in the germline V gene. V lost 0 bases and J lost 5; bases outside the gene matches: 8. Here the CDR3 reads CASSQEGPSGRGDTQYF. As DNA, the CDR3 is TGCGCCAGCAGCCAAGAGGGCCCTAGCGGGAGAGGAGATACGCAGTATTTT.